The sequence of this T cell receptor beta chain was determined in a study of T cells in Graves' hyperthyroidism and ophthalmopathy. Study details: Upon initial diagnosis and before any treatment, peripheral blood was collected. Study-wide results and limits: Most thyroid-expanded clonotypes above 0.001 were also found in blood.

The table lists this clonotype with many counts. As yet, its antigen is unknown. The CDR3 runs to 13 residues. J lost 4 bases, V lost 8 bases, and 7 bases had no gene match. Germline CDR1 is LGHDT and CDR2 is YNNKEL (reference sequence). Uncontrolled infections, other autoimmune diseases, pregnancy or lactation led to exclusion of patients. Isolation of PBMCs was performed on about 10 ml fresh peripheral blood. Amplified regions were TCR beta CDR3 sequences from RNA transcripts. The HTBI primer set served for first-round RT-PCR of the TCR CDR3. TCRdb fed the multiplex PCR reads into MiXCR, producing one record per CDR3 protein. The data contain about 260,000 distinct CDR3 sequences, around 15% of them seen just once; the ten biggest clones take up about 30%.

The specimen sequenced was blood. This chain joins TRBV3-1 and TRBJ2-5, with 7 bases matching TRBD2. This sequence originates from a woman aged 18-30 years with Graves' ophthalmopathy. The CDR3 is CASASGVRETQYF. The CDR3 nucleotides are TGTGCCAGCGCAAGCGGGGTCCGAGAGACCCAGTACTTC.